Listed below are T cell receptor beta chains from one sample, sequenced in a study of shared clonotypes between healthy human individuals. Sequencing was performed with immunoSEQ multiplex PCR; in TCRdb, only in-frame clones are kept and a portion is missing. The sample consists of 2,500,000 or so clones, less than 95% of them appearing once. The source material was naive CD4+ T cells from PBMCs. The source is a man younger than 35 in good health. Some clones in this sample may be carry-over from other donors' samples. Each CDR3 is given with its conserved first and last residue. D genes are given only for firm matches. Some rows mark clone size as missing; the rest say once, few, many or name a class of expanded clone.

clone size	J gene	V gene	D gene	CDR3 protein	CDR3 DNA
-	TRBJ2-5	TRBV5-1	TRBD1	CASSLQGAQETQYF	TGCGCCAGCAGCCTACAGGGGGCGCAGGAGACCCAGTACTTC
-	TRBJ1-4	TRBV5-8	-	CASSLGYTQQATNEKLFF	TGTGCCAGCAGCTTAGGATACACTCAGCAAGCAACTAATGAAAAACTGTTTTTT
-	TRBJ1-4	TRBV5-4	-	CATNPTGPNEKLFF	TGTGCCACGAACCCGACAGGACCTAATGAAAAACTGTTTTTT
-	TRBJ2-1	TRBV6-6	-	CASSYSGRTGEQFF	TGTGCCAGCAGTTATTCCGGGAGAACTGGTGAGCAGTTCTTC
-	TRBJ2-6	TRBV5-1	TRBD1	CASSSRTGESSGANVLTF	TGCGCCAGCAGCTCGCGGACAGGGGAAAGCTCTGGGGCCAACGTCCTGACTTTC
-	TRBJ1-2	TRBV29-1	-	CSVEGAANNYGYTF	TGCAGCGTTGAAGGGGCAGCAAATAACTATGGCTACACCTTC
few	TRBJ1-5	TRBV4-1	-	CASSQLYQPRNQPQHF	TGCGCCAGCAGCCAATTGTACCAGCCACGCAATCAGCCCCAGCATTTT
-	TRBJ2-3	TRBV29-1	-	CSVEDYQVPDTQYF	TGCAGCGTTGAAGATTATCAGGTCCCAGATACGCAGTATTTT
-	TRBJ2-1	TRBV15	-	CATSRDLTGNEQFF	TGTGCCACCAGCAGAGATCTCACAGGGAATGAGCAGTTCTTC
few	TRBJ2-3	TRBV5-1	-	CATSGVGVAVGTDTQYF	TGCGCCACCTCGGGGGTAGGGGTCGCCGTCGGAACAGATACGCAGTATTTT
-	TRBJ2-1	TRBV7-9	-	CASTSKGPYNEQFF	TGTGCCAGCACCTCCAAGGGCCCTTACAATGAGCAGTTCTTC
-	TRBJ1-2	TRBV19	-	CASAQENYGYTF	TGTGCCAGCGCACAGGAAAACTATGGCTACACCTTC
once	TRBJ1-2	TRBV20-1	-	CSAWDNYGYTF	TGCAGTGCCTGGGACAATTATGGCTACACCTTC
-	TRBJ2-4	TRBV18	-	CASSPTGLAKNIQYF	TGTGCCAGCTCACCAACAGGGCTAGCCAAAAACATTCAGTACTTC
-	TRBJ2-5	TRBV7-6	TRBD1	CASSQTGGPETQYF	TGTGCCAGCAGCCAGACAGGGGGCCCAGAGACCCAGTACTTC
-	TRBJ2-1	TRBV4-1	TRBD2	CASSPPGAGGLNEQFF	TGCGCCAGCAGCCCACCGGGGGCGGGAGGTCTGAATGAGCAGTTCTTC
-	TRBJ2-2	TRBV5-1	TRBD1	CASSLVGQGRAGELFF	TGCGCCAGCAGCTTGGTGGGACAGGGTAGAGCCGGGGAGCTGTTTTTT
-	TRBJ1-5	TRBV15	TRBD1	CATSRPPAGGVRQPQHF	TGTGCCACCAGCAGACCCCCCGCAGGGGGGGTTAGGCAGCCCCAGCATTTT
-	TRBJ1-2	TRBV29-1	-	CSVAPLLAQGDGYTF	TGCAGCGTTGCACCACTTTTGGCACAGGGCGATGGCTACACCTTC
-	TRBJ2-3	TRBV7-3	-	CASSFRPGDTQYF	TGTGCCAGCAGCTTTCGTCCGGGGGATACGCAGTATTTT
-	TRBJ1-2	TRBV6-1	-	CASRLLQQGNYGYTF	TGTGCCAGCAGACTCTTACAACAGGGAAACTATGGCTACACCTTC
-	TRBJ1-3	TRBV7-8	TRBD1	CASSRQGNSGNTIYF	TGTGCCAGCAGCAGACAGGGAAACTCTGGAAACACCATATATTTT
-	TRBJ2-1	TRBV25-1	TRBD1	CASGKLQGVEQFF	TGTGCCAGCGGGAAATTACAGGGGGTCGAGCAGTTCTTC
-	TRBJ1-5	TRBV21-1	-	CASSKVTGGGQPQHF	TGTGCCAGCAGCAAAGTAACAGGGGGGGGTCAGCCCCAGCATTTT
-	TRBJ1-1	TRBV5-1	-	CASSLEGGVTEAFF	TGCGCCAGCAGCTTGGAAGGAGGCGTCACTGAAGCTTTCTTT
-	TRBJ2-5	TRBV11-2	TRBD2	CASSLTLAGYARETQYF	TGTGCCAGCAGCTTAACACTAGCGGGGTACGCGAGGGAGACCCAGTACTTC
-	TRBJ1-1	TRBV4-1	-	CASSQDRAQNTEAFF	TGCGCCAGCAGCCAAGATCGGGCCCAGAACACTGAAGCTTTCTTT
-	TRBJ2-2	TRBV9	-	CATSLTPGAGGELFF	TGTGCCACCTCGTTGACACCGGGGGCCGGCGGGGAGCTGTTTTTT
-	TRBJ2-1	TRBV23-1	-	CASTTQTKSNEQFF	TGCGCCAGCACAACCCAGACTAAGTCCAATGAGCAGTTCTTC
few	TRBJ1-5	TRBV19	-	CSSYSSNQPQHF	TGTTCCTCTTACAGTAGCAATCAGCCCCAGCATTTT
once	TRBJ2-2	TRBV11-2	-	CASSRGYTNTGELFF	TGTGCCAGCAGCAGAGGGTATACGAACACCGGGGAGCTGTTTTTT
-	TRBJ1-1	TRBV6-5	TRBD1	CASSYSNRGQTEAFF	TGTGCCAGCAGTTACTCGAACAGGGGGCAAACTGAAGCTTTCTTT
-	TRBJ2-7	TRBV2	-	CASSEGISEQSEQYF	TGTGCCAGCAGTGAAGGGATTAGCGAGCAAAGCGAGCAGTACTTC